The TCR beta chain under discussion was sequenced for a study of monozygotic twins with inflammatory bowel disease (dated by TCRdb to the late 2010s). Broadly, across the study: A total of some 30 monozygotic twin pairs were included in the full study, comprising nine German pairs (four IBD-concordant, five IBD-discordant) and 19 IBD-discordant Danish pairs. The search for disease-associated traits relied mainly on comparing, within discordant pairs, IBD patients with their genetically identical healthy co-twins. Each individual had, on average, about 151 000 unique TCRalpha sequences and 181 000 unique TCRbeta sequences available for analysis.

The study at large found these results: A decrease in TCRbeta repertoire diversity, as measured by inverse Simpson index, was observed in IBD patients compared with their healthy co-twins. Compared with healthy twins, IBD patients shared fewer clonotypes with other individuals, and the difference was most pronounced in patients with signs of disease activity. Concordant and discordant twins showed no difference in repertoire similarity, possibly because of limited statistical power. The analysis was unable to tell different T cell subtypes apart. Because patients received different immunosuppressive treatments, the repertoires may have picked up extra background noise and variability between individuals. The results gave no support for a single strong signal or clonotype linked to IBD.

An approximately 2.5 ml peripheral blood sample was drawn into PAXgene tubes per donor and stored at -80°C. Without any T cell sorting, total RNA was extracted from whole blood using the PAXgene blood miRNA kit on an automated QIAcube. Deep TCRalpha and TCRbeta repertoire profiling with unique molecular barcoding was performed on peripheral blood of monozygotic twin pairs concordant or discordant for inflammatory bowel disease. Smoking habits were recorded for all twin pairs, with individuals classified as current, former or never smokers. Turning to this clonotype: No cognate antigen has been identified for it.

The library was made by 5' RACE. Each TCR library was prepared from about 3.5 ug of total RNA. For each sample, cDNA synthesis with SMARTScribe reverse transcriptase was split into eight separate reactions. During cDNA synthesis, template switching introduced unique molecular identifiers that contained a 6-nucleotide sample barcode. TCRalpha and TCRbeta cDNA was amplified by two nested PCRs of 16 and 9 cycles, with bead purification after each PCR. Before amplification, the cDNA was treated with uracil DNA-glycosylase and purified using the QIAquick PCR purification kit. The second PCR added Illumina TruSeq-compatible adapters along with sample-specific barcodes. Library quality and concentration were checked on TapeStation and Qubit, and libraries were pooled at 5 ng each. Sequencing of the pooled libraries was done on an Illumina HiSeq2500 single-index Rapid Run using custom sequencing primers and 2 x 100 bp reads. In the original analysis: MiGEC version 1.2.6 was used for UMI-based consensus assembly to correct PCR and sequencing errors. MiXCR version 2.1.1 was used for V(D)J alignment, clonotype assembly and CDR3 extraction. Gene usage, clonotype sharing and MAIT/NKT TCR abundance were normalised by analysing the top 1000, 10 000 and 20 000 clonotypes per sample. After downsampling to 27 000 UMIs, diversity was calculated as the inverse Simpson index using the vegan R package. Paired Mann-Whitney U tests were applied to discordant twin pairs, with Benjamini-Hochberg correction for multiple testing. Following reprocessing of the reads by TCRdb, the data hold one row per CDR3 protein sequence and no DNA is available. Here the V and J calls rest on TCRdb's processing, not on the authors' analysis. This sample's table contains 300,000 to 450,000 distinct CDR3 sequences. Just over 2.5% of the sample is in the top ten clones.

From the cysteine up to the phenylalanine, the CDR3 has a length of 15 residues. No DNA sequence was recorded. The germline V gene gives CDR1 as SGHNT and CDR2 as YENEEA. The chain is assembled from TRBV11-3 and TRBJ2-2. This TCR derives from a human donor with ulcerative colitis or Crohn's disease, or a healthy co-twin of an affected twin (not recorded which). Sequencing was performed on blood. The CDR3 has the sequence CASSYLTANTGELFF.